This T cell receptor (beta chain) was obtained from a study of response to subunit inactivated influenza vaccine. This clonotype showed up just a few times. TCRdb reprocessed the RT-PCR reads via MiXCR and lists one record per CDR3 protein. The sample has 650,000 to 800,000 distinct CDR3 sequences; roughly 14% are singletons. Trimming pared 6 bases from V and 7 bases from J, leaving 22 bases between. Germline V gene sequence: CDR1 MNHNS, CDR2 SASEGT. The CDR3 has 16 residues. J is TRBJ1-5 and V is TRBV6-1, with D possibly TRBD1 on 5 matching bases. Sequenced here: PBMCs from blood, sampled 14 days before vaccination. The TCR originated in a man in his forties or fifties who received an inactivated influenza vaccine. CDR3 nucleotide sequence: TGTGCCAGCAGACGGAACTCCGGGGCAGGAGGGCAGCCCCAGCATTTT. The encoded protein is CASRRNSGAGGQPQHF.